The 4 T cell receptor beta chains reported below all come from one sample, sequenced in a study of blood T cell repertoires in COVID-19. Profiling relied on immunoSEQ multiplex PCR, and the TCRdb table lists in-frame clones only, not all of them. This sample yields tens of thousands of clones, of which approximately 88% are seen a single time; 8% to 10% belongs to the top ten. Sequencing was performed on peripheral blood. The source of these receptors is a man aged 80 or over with active COVID-19.

This chain uses TRBV30 with TRBJ2-1; D is ambiguous. Germline CDR1 and CDR2: GTSNPN and SVGIG (reference sequence). The length of the CDR3 is 13 residues. V was shortened by 0 bases and J by 9 bases, with 12 bases between the two germline ends. CDR3 DNA: TGTGCCTGGAGTGTACAAACCAATCGTGAGCAGTTCTTC. The encoded protein is CAWSVQTNREQFF.

J is TRBJ1-3 and V is TRBV4-2, with no clear D. The ends were cut back, 0 bases at V and 0 bases at J, with 9 bases in the middle. The CDR3 extends over 16 amino acids. CDR1 LGHNA and CDR2 YNFKEQ come from the germline V gene. The CDR3 coding sequence is TGTGCCAGCAGCCAAGAATTGGCAGACTCTGGAAACACCATATATTTT. Translated: CASSQELADSGNTIYF.

The chain links TRBV5-1 to TRBJ2-5; D might be TRBD1 (6 bases). V dropped 1 base and J dropped 4 bases, with 14 bases sitting between them. Germline lookup yields CDR1 SGHRS and CDR2 YFSETQ. The CDR3 has 15 residues. Here the CDR3 reads CASSLSGGQRETQYF. The CDR3 coding sequence is TGCGCCAGCAGCTTGTCTGGGGGCCAGAGAGAGACCCAGTACTTC. The entire variable domain, with the rest obtained from reference TRBV5-1 and TRBJ2-5, is as follows: KAGVTQTPRYLIKTRGQQVTLSCSPISGHRSVSWYQQTPGQGLQFLFEYFSETQRNKGNFPGRFSGRQFSNSRSEMNVSTLELGDSALYLCASSLSGGQRETQYFGPGTRLLVL.

V gene TRBV18 combines with J gene TRBJ1-6, with D hard to call. The V end was cut by 8 bases, the J end by 0 bases, with 11 bases between. This CDR3 is 15 amino acids long. Germline CDR1 and CDR2: KGHSH and LQKENI. DNA of the CDR3: TGTGCCAGCCAACGGTTAAGCTCCTATAATTCACCCCTCCACTTT. It encodes CASQRLSSYNSPLHF.